The sample holds a few counts of the clone carrying this T cell receptor beta chain. A much larger clone lies a single base off, so this may be a read error. This record belongs to a study of CD8 T cells in ankylosing spondylitis. One entry per CDR3 protein results from TCRdb running MiXCR on the 5' RACE reads. There are about 30,000 distinct CDR3 sequences in the sample; around 5% occur only once, and approximately 1.8% lies in the top ten. The V and J ends lost 0 bases and 0 bases respectively, with 10 bases between them. The CDR3 is made up of 16 amino acids. Germline lookup yields CDR1 SGDLS and CDR2 YYNGEE.

Sequencing used blood, either unsorted or a sorted T cell fraction (not recorded which). V gene TRBV9 combines with J gene TRBJ2-1; either TRBD1 or TRBD2 may fit D (5 bases each). The source is a female donor with ankylosing spondylitis or in good health (not recorded which). The CDR3 loop is CASSVEAGSSYNEQFF. The CDR3 DNA follows: TGTGCCAGCAGCGTAGAAGCAGGGAGCTCCTACAATGAGCAGTTCTTC.